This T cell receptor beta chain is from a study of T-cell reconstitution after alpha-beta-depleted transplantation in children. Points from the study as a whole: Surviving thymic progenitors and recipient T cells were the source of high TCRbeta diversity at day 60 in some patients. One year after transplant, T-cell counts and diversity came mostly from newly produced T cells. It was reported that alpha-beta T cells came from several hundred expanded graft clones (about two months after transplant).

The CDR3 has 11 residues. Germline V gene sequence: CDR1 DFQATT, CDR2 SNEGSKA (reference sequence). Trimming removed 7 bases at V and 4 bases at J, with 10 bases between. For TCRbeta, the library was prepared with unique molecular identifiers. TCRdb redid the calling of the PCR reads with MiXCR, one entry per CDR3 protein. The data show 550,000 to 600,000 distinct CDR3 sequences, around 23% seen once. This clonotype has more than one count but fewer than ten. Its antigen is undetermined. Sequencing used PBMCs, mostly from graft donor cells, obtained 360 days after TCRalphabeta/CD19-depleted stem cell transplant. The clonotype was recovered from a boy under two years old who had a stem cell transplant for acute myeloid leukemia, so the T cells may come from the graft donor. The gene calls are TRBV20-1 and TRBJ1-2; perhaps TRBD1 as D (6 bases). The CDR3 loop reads CSVNRAYGYTF. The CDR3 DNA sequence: TGCAGTGTCAACAGGGCCTATGGCTACACCTTC.